These T cell receptor beta chains were read from a single sample in a study of blood T cell repertoires in COVID-19. Sequencing was performed with immunoSEQ multiplex PCR; in TCRdb, only in-frame clones are kept and a portion is missing. The sample holds around 230,000 clones; about 91% are singletons and the top ten take roughly 2.3%. The sequenced sample was PBMCs or T cells enriched from blood (not recorded which). The receptors here all came from a woman between 40 and 55 years old with acute COVID-19. Both conserved end residues are part of each CDR3. Each record gives: V gene, J gene, CDR3 protein.

v_call: TRBV4-1; j_call: TRBJ2-7; cdr3_aa: CASSQGAAGIYEQYF
v_call: TRBV2; j_call: TRBJ1-6; cdr3_aa: CASKEQGISNSPLHF
v_call: TRBV7-2; j_call: TRBJ2-1; cdr3_aa: CASSLFSGGADEQFF
v_call: TRBV7-2; j_call: TRBJ1-1; cdr3_aa: CASSFSGGIGEAFF
v_call: TRBV29-1; j_call: TRBJ1-2; cdr3_aa: CSVGGGVDYGYTF
v_call: TRBV29-1; j_call: TRBJ1-1; cdr3_aa: CSVEGPGGRGTEAFF
v_call: TRBV5-4; j_call: TRBJ2-1; cdr3_aa: CASSRPRNEQFF
v_call: TRBV27; j_call: TRBJ2-1; cdr3_aa: CASSLLTSGRPNEQFF
v_call: TRBV11-3; j_call: TRBJ1-1; cdr3_aa: CASSTTGGLNTEAFF
v_call: TRBV2; j_call: TRBJ1-2; cdr3_aa: CASRGWGDGGYTF
v_call: TRBV29-1; j_call: TRBJ1-1; cdr3_aa: CSVSRTGATEAFF
v_call: TRBV7-8; j_call: TRBJ1-6; cdr3_aa: CASSLAVLRQGDSPLHF
v_call: TRBV9; j_call: TRBJ2-1; cdr3_aa: CASSMRGLINEQFF
v_call: TRBV24-1; j_call: TRBJ2-3; cdr3_aa: CAIGQNTDTQYF
v_call: TRBV9; j_call: TRBJ2-1; cdr3_aa: CASSVGGDAYNEQFF
v_call: TRBV5-6; j_call: TRBJ1-6; cdr3_aa: CASSLGQGNSPLHF
v_call: TRBV27; j_call: TRBJ2-4; cdr3_aa: CASSFRDIQYF
v_call: TRBV6-6; j_call: TRBJ2-7; cdr3_aa: CASGDSEVYEQYF
v_call: TRBV12-3/TRBV12-4; j_call: TRBJ1-1; cdr3_aa: CASSVRTGAEAFF
v_call: TRBV2; j_call: TRBJ2-7; cdr3_aa: CASLGPFYEQYF
v_call: TRBV4-3; j_call: TRBJ2-3; cdr3_aa: CASSQDQVDTQYF
v_call: TRBV9; j_call: TRBJ2-5; cdr3_aa: CASSGPGLTQETQYF
v_call: TRBV5-1; j_call: TRBJ2-3; cdr3_aa: CASSPLAGVTDTQYF
v_call: TRBV9; j_call: TRBJ1-2; cdr3_aa: CASSDPGQGVGGYTF
v_call: TRBV7-2; j_call: TRBJ2-1; cdr3_aa: CASSPGTRRYNEQFF
v_call: TRBV5-1; j_call: TRBJ1-5; cdr3_aa: CASSLDGVNQPQHF
v_call: TRBV15; j_call: TRBJ1-2; cdr3_aa: CATSRDEGDRDNGYTF
v_call: TRBV5-1; j_call: TRBJ2-1; cdr3_aa: CASSFGTSGGSNSYNEQFF
v_call: TRBV24-1; j_call: TRBJ2-3; cdr3_aa: CATSDSTITDTQYF
v_call: TRBV6-5; j_call: TRBJ1-6; cdr3_aa: CAVRRGGSPLHF
v_call: TRBV11-2; j_call: TRBJ1-6; cdr3_aa: CASSFRQGAPLHF
v_call: TRBV28; j_call: TRBJ1-2; cdr3_aa: CASSVDRVYGYTF